Following are 14 T cell receptor beta chains from one sample sequenced in a study of shared clonotypes between healthy human individuals. Terminally differentiated effector memory CD45RA+ cells were excluded by CCR7 positive selection of CD45RO-negative cells. This table comes from immunoSEQ multiplex PCR, and its TCRdb copy is limited to in-frame clones, with some not included. This sample has roughly 1,800,000 clones, with approximately 94% found just once. Sequencing used naive CD8+ T cells sorted from blood. These receptors were taken from a man aged 18-30 years in good health.

The chain links TRBV6-1 to TRBJ2-7, with 7 bases matching TRBD1. V gave up 2 bases and J gave up 0 bases; unmatched junction bases: 4. Germline CDR1 reads MNHNS; CDR2 reads SASEGT. CDR3 length: 15 residues. The CDR3 nucleotides are TGTGCCAGCAGTGAACCCAGACAGGGCTCCTACGAGCAGTACTTC. It yields the protein CASSEPRQGSYEQYF.

The genes are TRBV6-5 and TRBJ2-7, with TRBD2 matching over 10 bases. This CDR3 is 14 amino acids long. V lost 6 bases to trimming and J lost 6 bases; unmatched junction nucleotides: 8. In germline, CDR1 is MNHEY, CDR2 SVGAGI. The CDR3 DNA reads as TGTGCCAGCAGCCTAGCGGGAGAGTTCTCCGAGCAGTACTTC. Translation: CASSLAGEFSEQYF.

This rearrangement joins TRBV7-9 to TRBJ2-5; the D gene is possibly TRBD2 (6 bases). The CDR3 extends over 12 amino acids. The ends were cut back, 9 bases at V and 2 bases at J, with 10 bases in the middle. From germline, CDR1 is SEHNR and CDR2 FQNEAQ (reference sequence). In nucleotides, the CDR3 is TGTGCCAGTCGGGGGAGACAAGAGACCCAGTACTTC. Its protein product is CASRGRQETQYF.

This clone was detected once. This chain uses TRBV2 with TRBJ2-7; 11 positions match TRBD2. The CDR3 sequence is 18 residues long. Germline assignment: CDR1 SNHLY and CDR2 FYNNEI. The trim removed 8 bases at V and 2 bases at J, leaving 17 bases unmatched. The CDR3 here is CASDSTSGVFPYAYEQYF. The DNA for the CDR3 is TGTGCCAGCGACTCGACTAGCGGGGTGTTTCCCTACGCCTACGAGCAGTACTTC.

The chain is built from TRBV27 and TRBJ2-7; the match to TRBD1 covers 10 bases. The CDR3 consists of 16 residues. In germline, CDR1 is MNHEY, CDR2 SMNVEV (reference sequence). Germline trimming cut 2 bases from V and 4 bases from J; bases unmatched to any gene: 8. CDR3 in amino acids: CASSLRAGQGGYEQYF. The CDR3 DNA follows: TGTGCCAGCAGTTTACGAGCAGGACAGGGGGGTTACGAGCAGTACTTC.

V and J are TRBV27 and TRBJ1-6; tentatively, D is TRBD1 (5 bases). This CDR3 has 15 residues. Germline V gene data show CDR1 as MNHEY and CDR2 as SMNVEV (reference sequence). Trimming took off 1 base at V and 10 bases at J, with 14 bases between the two ends. CDR3 DNA: TGTGCCAGCAGTTTATGGTGGCAGGGTGGATCACCCCTCCACTTT. Residues: CASSLWWQGGSPLHF.

Comments on this clone: This same CDR3 is encoded by further DNA sequences in the sample. The chain couples TRBV7-9 to TRBJ2-5, with 7 bases fitting TRBD1. Germline CDR1 reads SEHNR; CDR2 reads FQNEAQ (reference sequence). V lost 3 bases to trimming and J lost 4 bases; unmatched junction nucleotides: 2. The length of the CDR3 is 13 residues. The CDR3 DNA reads as TGTGCCAGCAGCTTTACAGGGGCAGAGACCCAGTACTTC. The encoded protein is CASSFTGAETQYF.

The J gene is TRBJ2-3, the V gene TRBV7-9, with TRBD2 matching 12 bases. After removal of 1 base from V and 4 bases from J, the junction contained 3 bases not matched to a gene. CDR1 is SEHNR, CDR2 FQNEAQ, per germline (reference sequence). The CDR3 has 16 residues. CDR3 in DNA: TGTGCCAGCAGCTTAGAACTAGCGGGAGGCCCAGATACGCAGTATTTT. As protein: CASSLELAGGPDTQYF.

The chain has TRBV6-5 and TRBJ1-2, with no clear D. The CDR3 sequence is 13 residues long. Germline loops: CDR1 MNHEY, CDR2 SVGAGI. The germline V and J ends were trimmed by 6 bases and 4 bases, with 12 bases remaining between them. CDR3 amino acids: CASSETLSYGYTF. The CDR3 bases are TGTGCCAGCAGCGAAACTTTAAGCTATGGCTACACCTTC.

This chain connects TRBV4-3 to TRBJ1-2; D is perhaps TRBD1 (6 bases). The CDR3 consists of 16 residues. The V gene's germline CDR1 is LGHNA and CDR2 YSLEER. Trimming pared 4 bases from V and 4 bases from J, leaving 19 bases between. The CDR3 DNA reads as TGCGCCAGCAGCCCTATGCAGGACAGTGCCCTCTATGGCTACACCTTC. Residues: CASSPMQDSALYGYTF.

This sequence joins TRBV30 and TRBJ1-6; no firm D call. The CDR3 contains 17 residues. The V and J ends lost 1 base and 0 bases respectively, with 13 bases between them. Germline values: CDR1 GTSNPN, CDR2 SVGIG (reference sequence). CDR3 in amino acids: CAWSAARRLSYNSPLHF. The CDR3 coding sequence is TGTGCCTGGAGTGCAGCCCGGAGGCTCTCCTATAATTCACCCCTCCACTTT.

This chain links TRBV11-3 with TRBJ2-1, with 9 positions matching TRBD2. The CDR3 has 18 amino acids. Losses at the gene ends were 1 base for V and 2 bases for J; bases not matched to a gene: 9. Per the germline V gene, CDR1 is SGHNT and CDR2 is YENEEA. CDR3 DNA: TGTGCCAGCAGCTTAGTTTATGCGGGGGGGCCTGCCTACAATGAGCAGTTCTTC. This gives the protein CASSLVYAGGPAYNEQFF.

Notes on this clone: A read error may account for a junction end that differs from germline. The chain uses TRBV7-9 and TRBJ2-5, with D possibly matching TRBD2 (6 bases). This CDR3 region has 13 residues. CDR1 and CDR2 (germline): SEHNR, FQNEAQ (reference sequence). CDR3 DNA: TGTGCCAGCAGCCTCAGACTGGGGGAGGCTTTGGACTTC. Encoded protein: CASSLRLGEALDF. Full variable domain (outside the CDR3, taken from reference TRBV7-9 and TRBJ2-5): DTGVSQNPRHKITKRGQNVTFRCDPISEHNRLYWYRQTLGQGPEFLTYFQNEAQLEKSRLLSDRFSAERPKGSFSTLEIQRTEQGDSAMYLCASSLRLGEALDFGPGTRLLVL.

The rearrangement joins TRBV19 to TRBJ2-1; tentatively, D is TRBD1 or TRBD2 (6 bases each). Germline assignment: CDR1 LNHDA and CDR2 SQIVND (reference sequence). The CDR3 length is 14 residues. With 5 bases removed from V and 9 bases from J, the gap between germline ends came to 17 bases. The DNA of the CDR3 is TGTGCCAGTAGTGTGGGCTCCGGGGGCGGTGAGCAGTTCTTC. Amino acids: CASSVGSGGGEQFF.